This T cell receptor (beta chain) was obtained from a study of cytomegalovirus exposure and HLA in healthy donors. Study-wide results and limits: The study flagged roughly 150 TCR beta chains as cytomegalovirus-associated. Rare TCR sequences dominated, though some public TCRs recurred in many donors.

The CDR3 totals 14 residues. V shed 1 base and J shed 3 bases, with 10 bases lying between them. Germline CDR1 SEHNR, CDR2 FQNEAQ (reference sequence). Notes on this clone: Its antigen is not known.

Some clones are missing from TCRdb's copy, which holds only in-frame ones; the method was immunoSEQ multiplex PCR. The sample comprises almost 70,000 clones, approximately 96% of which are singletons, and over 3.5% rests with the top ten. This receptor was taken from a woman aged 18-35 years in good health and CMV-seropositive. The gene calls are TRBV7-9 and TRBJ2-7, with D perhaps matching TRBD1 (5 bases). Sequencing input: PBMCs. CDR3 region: CASSLVGRGYEQYF. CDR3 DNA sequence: TGTGCCAGCAGCTTAGTCGGTAGGGGCTACGAGCAGTACTTC.